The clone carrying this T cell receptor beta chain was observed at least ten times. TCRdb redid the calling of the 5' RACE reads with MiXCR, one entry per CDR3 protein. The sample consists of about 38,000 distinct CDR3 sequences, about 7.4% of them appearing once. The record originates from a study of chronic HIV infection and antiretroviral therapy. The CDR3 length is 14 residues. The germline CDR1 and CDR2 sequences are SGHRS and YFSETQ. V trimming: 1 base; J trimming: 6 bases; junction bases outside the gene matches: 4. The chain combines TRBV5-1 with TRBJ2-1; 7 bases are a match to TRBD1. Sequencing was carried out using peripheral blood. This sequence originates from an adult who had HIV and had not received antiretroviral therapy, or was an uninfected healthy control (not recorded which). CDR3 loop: CASSLFAGGNEQFF. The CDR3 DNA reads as TGCGCCAGCAGCTTGTTTGCAGGGGGCAATGAGCAGTTCTTC.